This TCR beta chain was captured by sequencing in a study of spatial heterogeneity in lung cancer. About the study: Sequences of the beta chain were consistently detected in greater numbers than alpha-chain sequences. Overall study findings and caveats: Alpha chain coverage of tumor T cells was estimated at about 7%, and beta chain coverage at 12% to 15%. Counts of expanded intratumoral alpha and beta TCRs tracked tumor mutation counts.

This clonotype is termed medium-sized. What it recognizes is unknown. A unique molecular identifier was carried by every single TCR cDNA molecule. MiXCR was run by TCRdb on the 5' RACE reads, yielding one entry per CDR3 protein. The data show over a thousand distinct CDR3 sequences, roughly a tenth seen once. Specified time point: sample taken at primary tumor resection. Material for sequencing was whole RNA from tumor, nontumor lung or frozen PBMC, left unsorted. The junction had 8 bases not matched to a gene; V was cut back by 6 bases and J by 7 bases. Germline V gene data show CDR1 as SGHDN and CDR2 as FVKESK. The CDR3 totals 14 residues.

The rearrangement uses TRBV14 and TRBJ2-7; 11 bases map to TRBD1. This sample comprised lung tumor tissue, obtained at surgery. The receptor's source is a male donor with early-stage non-small cell lung cancer. CDR3 nucleotides: TGTGCCAGCAGGTCCGGGACAGGGGGTCAGGAGCAGTACTTC. This gives the protein CASRSGTGGQEQYF.